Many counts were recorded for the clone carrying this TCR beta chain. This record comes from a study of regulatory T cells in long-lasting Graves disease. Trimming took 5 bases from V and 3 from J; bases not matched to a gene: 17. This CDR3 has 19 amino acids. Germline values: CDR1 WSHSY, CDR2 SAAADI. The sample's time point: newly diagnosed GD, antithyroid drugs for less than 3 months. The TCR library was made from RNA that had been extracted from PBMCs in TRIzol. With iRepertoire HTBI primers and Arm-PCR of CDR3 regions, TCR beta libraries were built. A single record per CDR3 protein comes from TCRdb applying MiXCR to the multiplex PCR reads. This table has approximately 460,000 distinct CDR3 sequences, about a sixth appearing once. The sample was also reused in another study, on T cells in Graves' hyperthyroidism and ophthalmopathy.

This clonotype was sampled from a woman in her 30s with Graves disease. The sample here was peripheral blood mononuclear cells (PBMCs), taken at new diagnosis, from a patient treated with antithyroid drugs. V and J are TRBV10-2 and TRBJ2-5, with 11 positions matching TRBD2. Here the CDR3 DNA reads TGCGCCAGCAGTCTTTTGTTGGGAGGTCTAGCGGGAGGTGAAGAGACCCAGTACTTC. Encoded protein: CASSLLLGGLAGGEETQYF.